This T cell receptor (beta chain) was sequenced during a study of siplizumab effects on memory and regulatory T cells. Study-wide points: Apparently key alloresponse contributors, naive T cells also seemed more diverse than memory cells. Few alloreactive clones mapped to unstimulated subsets.

The V gene's germline CDR1 is SGDLS and CDR2 YYNGEE. CDR3 length: 18 residues. V was clipped by 0 bases and J by 4 bases, with 21 bases between them. It was 100,000 or so TCR templates that were assayed per sample. Some clones are missing from TCRdb's copy, which holds only in-frame ones; the method was immunoSEQ multiplex PCR. The profile shows around 100,000 clones, around 90% of them singletons. With respect to this clone: Its antigen is undetermined.

Sequences were obtained from non-Treg CD4+ T cells sorted from blood. The chain employs TRBV9 and TRBJ2-3, with D maybe TRBD1 (6 bases). This sequence was found in a human donor in good health. CDR3 coding DNA: TGTGCCAGCAGCGTAGAAGGGGGTTTGGGACGGAGTTCAGATACGCAGTATTTT. It codes for CASSVEGGLGRSSDTQYF.